The clone carrying this T cell receptor beta chain has a handful of counts. The data are from a study of blood T cell repertoires in COVID-19. Sequencing was performed with immunoSEQ multiplex PCR; in TCRdb, only in-frame clones are kept and a portion is missing. The sample carries 200,000 to 250,000 clones, 83% recorded once. Deletions cut 4 bases from V and 6 bases from J, with 8 bases between. CDR1 and CDR2 (germline): SGHNT, YYREEE (reference sequence). The CDR3 totals 11 residues. The rearrangement uses TRBV5-4 and TRBJ2-7; maybe TRBD2 (5 bases). The specimen was peripheral blood. This clonotype was obtained from a woman aged 30 to 39 with COVID-19, enrolled during active disease. CDR3 coding DNA: TGTGCCAGCAGCAGGAGCGGCGAGCAGTACTTC. It encodes CASSRSGEQYF.